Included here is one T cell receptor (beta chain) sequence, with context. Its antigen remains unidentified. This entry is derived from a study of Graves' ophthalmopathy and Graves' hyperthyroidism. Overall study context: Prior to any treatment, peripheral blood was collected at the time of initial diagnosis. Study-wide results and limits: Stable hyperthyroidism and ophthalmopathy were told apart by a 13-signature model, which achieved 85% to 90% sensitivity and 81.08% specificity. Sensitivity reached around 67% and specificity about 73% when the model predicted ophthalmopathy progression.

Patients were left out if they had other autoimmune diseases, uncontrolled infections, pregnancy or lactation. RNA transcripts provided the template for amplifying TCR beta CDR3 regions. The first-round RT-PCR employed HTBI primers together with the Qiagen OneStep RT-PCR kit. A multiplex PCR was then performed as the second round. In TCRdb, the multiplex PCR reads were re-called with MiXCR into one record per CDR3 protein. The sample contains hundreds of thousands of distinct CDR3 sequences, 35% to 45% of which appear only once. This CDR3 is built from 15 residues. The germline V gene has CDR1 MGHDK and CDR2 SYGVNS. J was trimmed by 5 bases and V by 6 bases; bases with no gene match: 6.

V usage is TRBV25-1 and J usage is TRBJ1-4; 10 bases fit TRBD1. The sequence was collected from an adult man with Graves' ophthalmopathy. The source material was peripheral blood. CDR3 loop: CASSEGTGENEKLFF. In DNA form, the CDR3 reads TGTGCCAGCAGCGAAGGGACAGGGGAAAATGAAAAACTGTTTTTT.